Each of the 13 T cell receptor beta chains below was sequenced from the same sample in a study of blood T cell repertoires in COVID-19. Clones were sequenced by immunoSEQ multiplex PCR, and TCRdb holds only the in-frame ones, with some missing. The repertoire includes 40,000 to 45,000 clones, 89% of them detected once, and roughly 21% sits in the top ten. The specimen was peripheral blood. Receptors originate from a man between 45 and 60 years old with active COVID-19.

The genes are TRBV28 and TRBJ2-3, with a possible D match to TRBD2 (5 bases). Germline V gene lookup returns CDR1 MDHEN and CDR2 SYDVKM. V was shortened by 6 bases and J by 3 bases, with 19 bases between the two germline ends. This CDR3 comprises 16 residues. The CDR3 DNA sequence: TGTGCCAGCAGAAGACTATTCCCCCGGGGTACAGATACGCAGTATTTT. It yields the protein CASRRLFPRGTDTQYF.

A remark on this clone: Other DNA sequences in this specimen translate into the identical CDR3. CDR3 DNA: TGTGCCAGCAGTCTAGGGGGCGAGCAGTACTTC. Amino acid sequence: CASSLGGEQYF. This sequence joins TRBV27 and TRBJ2-7; a possible D gene is TRBD1 (6 bases). The CDR3 sequence is 11 residues long. Trimming cost V 5 bases and J 6 bases, with 8 bases left between them. In germline, CDR1 is MNHEY, CDR2 SMNVEV (reference sequence).

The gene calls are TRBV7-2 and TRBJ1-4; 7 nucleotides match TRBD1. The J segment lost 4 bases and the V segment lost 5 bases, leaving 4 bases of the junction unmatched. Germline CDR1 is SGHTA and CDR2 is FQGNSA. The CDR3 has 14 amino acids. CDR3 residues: CASSPQGINEKLFF. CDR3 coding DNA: TGTGCCAGCAGCCCACAGGGGATTAATGAAAAACTGTTTTTT.

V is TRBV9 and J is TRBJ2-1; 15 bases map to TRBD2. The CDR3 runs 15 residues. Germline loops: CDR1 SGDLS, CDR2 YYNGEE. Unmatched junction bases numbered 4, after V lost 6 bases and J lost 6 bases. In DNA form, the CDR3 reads TGTGCCAGCAACGGACTAGCGGGAGGGTCCAATGAGCAGTTCTTC. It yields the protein CASNGLAGGSNEQFF.

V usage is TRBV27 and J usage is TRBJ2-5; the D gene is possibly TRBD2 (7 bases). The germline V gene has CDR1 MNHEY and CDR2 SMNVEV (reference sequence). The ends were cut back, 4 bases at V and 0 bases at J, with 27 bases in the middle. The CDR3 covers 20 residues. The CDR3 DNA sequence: TGTGCCAGCAGTTCCCCCCCTTCGGGGGGCAGGGCGGGTAACCAAGAGACCCAGTACTTC. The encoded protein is CASSSPPSGGRAGNQETQYF.

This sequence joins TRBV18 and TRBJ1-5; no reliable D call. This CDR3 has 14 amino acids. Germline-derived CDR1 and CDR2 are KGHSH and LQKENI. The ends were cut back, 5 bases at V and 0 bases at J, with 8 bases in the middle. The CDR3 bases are TGTGCCAGCTCATCGGGAGCTAGCAATCAGCCCCAGCATTTT. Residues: CASSSGASNQPQHF.

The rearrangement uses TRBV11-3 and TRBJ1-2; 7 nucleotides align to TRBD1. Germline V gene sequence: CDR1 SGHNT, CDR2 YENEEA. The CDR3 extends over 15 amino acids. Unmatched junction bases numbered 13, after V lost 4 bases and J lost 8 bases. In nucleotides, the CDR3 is TGTGCCAGCAGCTCTTGGGACAGTTCATCGCGGGGCTACACCTTC. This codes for CASSSWDSSSRGYTF.

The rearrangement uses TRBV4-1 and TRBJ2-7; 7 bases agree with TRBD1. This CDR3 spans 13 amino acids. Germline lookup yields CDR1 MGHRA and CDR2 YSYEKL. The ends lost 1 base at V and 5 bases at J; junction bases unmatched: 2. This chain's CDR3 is CASSQGTGHEQYF. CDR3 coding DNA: TGCGCCAGCAGCCAAGGGACAGGCCACGAGCAGTACTTC.

The CDR3 region has the DNA TGTGCCACCAGTGACAGGGGGGATACGCAGTATTTT. Protein: CATSDRGDTQYF. The genes are TRBV24-1 and TRBJ2-3; 7 nucleotides align to TRBD1. The CDR3 totals 12 residues. The V segment lost 4 bases and the J segment 6 bases; nucleotides outside the gene matches: 0. In germline, CDR1 is KGHDR, CDR2 SFDVKD.

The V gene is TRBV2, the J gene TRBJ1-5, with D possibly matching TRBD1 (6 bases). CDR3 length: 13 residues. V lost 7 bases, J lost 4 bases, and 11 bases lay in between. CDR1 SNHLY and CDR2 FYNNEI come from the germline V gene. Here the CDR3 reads CASNTGTNQPQHF. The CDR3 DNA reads TGTGCCAGCAATACAGGGACGAATCAGCCCCAGCATTTT.

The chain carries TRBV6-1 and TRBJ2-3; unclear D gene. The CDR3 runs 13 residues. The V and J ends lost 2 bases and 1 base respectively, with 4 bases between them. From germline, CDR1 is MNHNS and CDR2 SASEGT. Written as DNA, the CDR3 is TGTGCCAGCAGTGAAATAGGCACAGATACGCAGTATTTT. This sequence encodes CASSEIGTDTQYF.

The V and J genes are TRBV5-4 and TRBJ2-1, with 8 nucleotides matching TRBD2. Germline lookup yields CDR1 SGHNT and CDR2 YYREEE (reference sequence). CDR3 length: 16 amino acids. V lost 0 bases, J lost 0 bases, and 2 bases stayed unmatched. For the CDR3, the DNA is TGTGCCAGCAGCTTGGGTACTAGCGGCTCCTACAATGAGCAGTTCTTC. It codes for CASSLGTSGSYNEQFF.

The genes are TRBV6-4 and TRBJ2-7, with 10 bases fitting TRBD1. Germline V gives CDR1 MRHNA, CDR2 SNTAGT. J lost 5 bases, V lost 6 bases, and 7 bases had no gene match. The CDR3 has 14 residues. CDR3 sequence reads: CASSHRDRGNEQYF. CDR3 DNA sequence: TGTGCCAGCAGCCACCGGGACAGGGGCAACGAGCAGTACTTC.